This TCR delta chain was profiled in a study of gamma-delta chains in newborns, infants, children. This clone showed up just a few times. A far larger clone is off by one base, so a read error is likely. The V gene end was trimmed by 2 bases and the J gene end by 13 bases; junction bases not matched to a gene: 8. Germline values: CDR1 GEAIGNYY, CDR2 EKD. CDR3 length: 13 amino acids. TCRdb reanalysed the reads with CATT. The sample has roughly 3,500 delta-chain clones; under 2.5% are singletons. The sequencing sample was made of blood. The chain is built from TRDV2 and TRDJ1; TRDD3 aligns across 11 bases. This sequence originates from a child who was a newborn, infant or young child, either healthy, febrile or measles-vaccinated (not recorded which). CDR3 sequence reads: CACDSGGYAEHIF. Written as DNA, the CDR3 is TGTGCCTGTGACAGTGGGGGATACGCAGAACACATCTTT.